The 7 T cell receptor beta chains listed next were all sequenced from one sample in a study of blood T cell repertoires in COVID-19. The protocol was immunoSEQ multiplex PCR, while the TCRdb copy is restricted to in-frame clones and leaves out a portion. Counted here are around 61,000 clones, 85% to 90% occurring once; the ten biggest clones make up approximately 3%. What was sequenced was peripheral blood. Every receptor here comes from a man aged 45 to 65 with active COVID-19.

This clone was detected only once. CDR3 bases: TGCGCCAGCAGCCGTCCGACAGGGGGCCGGCGCCAAGAGACCCAGTACTTC. Its protein is CASSRPTGGRRQETQYF. The chain carries TRBV4-1 and TRBJ2-5; 10 bases are a match to TRBD1. The CDR3 consists of 17 residues. Germline V gene data show CDR1 as MGHRA and CDR2 as YSYEKL. J was trimmed by 1 base and V by 4 bases; bases with no gene match: 9.

A few counts support this clone. V and J are TRBV2 and TRBJ2-1, with TRBD1 matching 8 bases. Trimming removed 5 bases from V and 4 bases from J; junction bases left unmatched: 4. CDR3 length equals 14 residues. CDR1 is SNHLY and CDR2 is FYNNEI in the germline V gene. The DNA for the CDR3 is TGTGCCAGCAGTTGGACAGGGTTTTACAATGAGCAGTTCTTC. This gives the protein CASSWTGFYNEQFF.

The chain recombines TRBV11-3 with TRBJ2-5, with 10 bases that match TRBD1. Trimming at V came to 5 bases and at J to 2 bases, leaving 5 bases not matched to a gene. The CDR3 extends over 15 amino acids. Germline CDR1 SGHNT, CDR2 YENEEA. CDR3 DNA: TGTGCCAGCAGCCCCCGGACAGGGGGGCAAGAGACCCAGTACTTC. Protein sequence: CASSPRTGGQETQYF.

The sample holds one count of this clone. The chain has TRBV7-8 and TRBJ2-3, with 7 bases fitting TRBD2. The CDR3 totals 15 residues. V dropped 5 bases and J dropped 5; count of bases not matched to a gene: 10. Germline CDR1 reads SGHVS; CDR2 reads FQNEAQ. CDR3 DNA sequence: TGTGCCAGCAGCCTTACCGGACTAGTTTTAGATACGCAGTATTTT. Translation gives CASSLTGLVLDTQYF. Full variable domain (rest looked up from reference TRBV7-8 and TRBJ2-3): GAGVSQSPRYKVAKRGQDVALRCDPISGHVSLFWYQQALGQGPEFLTYFQNEAQLDKSGLPSDRFFAERPEGSVSTLKIQRTQQEDSAVYLCASSLTGLVLDTQYFGPGTRLTVL.

This chain connects TRBV6-2 or TRBV6-3 to TRBJ2-7; D unclear. This CDR3 is 15 amino acids long. Trimming cost V 2 bases and J 0 bases, with 11 bases left between them. Germline loops: CDR1 MNHEY, CDR2 SVGEGT. The CDR3 region is CASSYEPSSSYEQYF. The CDR3, as DNA: TGTGCCAGCAGTTACGAACCTTCGAGCTCCTACGAGCAGTACTTC.

The CDR3: CASSLLRLAGSSGANVLTF. CDR3 DNA: TGTGCCAGCAGCCTACTTCGACTAGCGGGGAGCTCTGGGGCCAACGTCCTGACTTTC. This sequence joins TRBV7-8 and TRBJ2-6, with 11 bases lining up with TRBD2. With 5 bases clipped from V and 0 bases from J, the junction kept 9 bases outside the gene matches. CDR3 length equals 19 residues. Germline V gives CDR1 SGHVS, CDR2 FQNEAQ. The whole variable domain, filled in from reference TRBV7-8 and TRBJ2-6, reads GAGVSQSPRYKVAKRGQDVALRCDPISGHVSLFWYQQALGQGPEFLTYFQNEAQLDKSGLPSDRFFAERPEGSVSTLKIQRTQQEDSAVYLCASSLLRLAGSSGANVLTFGAGSRLTVL.

The gene calls are TRBV4-2 and TRBJ2-3; possibly TRBD1 for D (5 bases). There are 21 residues in the CDR3. Looked up from germline, CDR1 is LGHNA and CDR2 is YNFKEQ. V lost 0 bases, J lost 2 bases, and 27 bases lay in between. The CDR3 region is CASSQDRQRNPGWGSTDTQYF. For the CDR3, the DNA is TGTGCCAGCAGCCAAGACCGACAGAGAAATCCGGGTTGGGGATCCACAGATACGCAGTATTTT.